These 6 T cell receptor beta chains originate from one sample sequenced in a study of memory CD4+ T cells and cytomegalovirus serostatus. The repertoire was sequenced with immunoSEQ multiplex PCR; TCRdb's copy has only in-frame clones and lacks some. The repertoire holds under 55,000 clones, roughly four fifths seen once, with around 1.5% in the top ten. The sort gate was single viable CD3+CD4+CD8-CD45RO+ cells for memory CD4+ T cells. Sequencing was done on a sample of memory CD4+ T cells from blood. These receptors all stem from an adult in good health and CMV-seronegative.

This clone turned up a few times. The V call is TRBV4-1, the J call TRBJ1-6; unclear D gene. The V end was cut by 0 bases, the J end by 6 bases, with 9 bases between. This CDR3 region has 15 residues. The germline gives CDR1 MGHRA, CDR2 YSYEKL. This CDR3 reads CASSQDRRGNSPLHF. The CDR3 DNA is TGCGCCAGCAGCCAAGACAGGCGGGGTAATTCACCCCTCCACTTT.

This rearrangement joins TRBV6-5 to TRBJ1-5; TRBD1 matches at 8 bases. V gave up 6 bases and J gave up 5 bases; unmatched junction bases: 3. The CDR3 loop spans 13 amino acids. Germline values: CDR1 MNHEY, CDR2 SVGAGI. The CDR3 sequence: CASSLTGDQPQHF. The CDR3 DNA reads TGTGCCAGCAGCTTGACAGGGGATCAGCCCCAGCATTTT.

Relative to its sample, this clone is medium-sized (0.01 to 0.1%). The gene calls are TRBV27 and TRBJ2-7, with 11 positions matching TRBD2. Looked up from germline, CDR1 is MNHEY and CDR2 is SMNVEV (reference sequence). V gave up 3 bases and J gave up 3 bases; unmatched junction bases: 7. The CDR3 sequence is 16 residues long. CDR3 sequence reads: CASSFRLAGGRYEQYF. CDR3 DNA sequence: TGTGCCAGCAGTTTTAGGCTAGCGGGAGGCCGCTACGAGCAGTACTTC.

The chain joins TRBV5-1 to TRBJ2-1, with TRBD2 matching over 10 bases. Germline assignment: CDR1 SGHRS and CDR2 YFSETQ. V was clipped by 1 base and J by 9 bases; unmatched bases: 4. CDR3 length equals 14 residues. The CDR3 reads CASSLSSGRSEQFF. The CDR3 coding sequence is TGCGCCAGCAGCTTGTCTAGCGGGAGATCTGAGCAGTTCTTC.

V and J are TRBV2 and TRBJ1-3; tentatively, D is TRBD1 (5 bases). Germline CDR1 is SNHLY and CDR2 is FYNNEI. Trimming cost V 3 bases and J 2 bases, with 11 bases left between them. The CDR3 runs to 15 residues. As DNA, the CDR3 is TGTGCCAGCAGTGACCAGGGCGTTACTGGAAACACCATATATTTT. Translating it yields CASSDQGVTGNTIYF.

The rearrangement joins TRBV9 to TRBJ2-3; 9 nucleotides align to TRBD1. This CDR3 has 16 amino acids. In germline, CDR1 is SGDLS, CDR2 YYNGEE. With V trimmed by 0 bases and J by 3 bases, 5 bases remained unmatched. The CDR3 here is CASSVGLGQGTDTQYF. CDR3 DNA sequence: TGTGCCAGCAGCGTAGGATTGGGACAGGGAACAGATACGCAGTATTTT.